The 25 T cell receptor beta chains listed next were all sequenced from one sample in a study of shared clonotypes between healthy human individuals. Naive-designated CD8 cells lacked CD45RO, were positively enriched for CCR7, and omitted terminally differentiated effector memory CD45RA+ cells. The assay was immunoSEQ multiplex PCR, and TCRdb's table has in-frame clones only and misses some. The data hold around 1.9 million clones, with under 95% observed a single time. The material sequenced was naive CD8+ T cells from PBMCs. The source of these receptors is a man younger than 35 in good health. Some clones in this sample may be carry-over from other donors' samples.

The chain recombines TRBV7-9 with TRBJ2-7; TRBD1 is a possible D gene (6 bases). V gave up 5 bases and J gave up 7 bases, with 27 bases separating them. The germline gives CDR1 SEHNR, CDR2 FQNEAQ (reference sequence). This CDR3 contains 17 residues. The CDR3 DNA follows: TGTGCCAGCAGCCCGTTTCGGAACAGGGACCTTATGGGAGAGCAGTACTTC. Translated: CASSPFRNRDLMGEQYF.

This clone was detected once. The CDR3 sequence is CASSIGSRPNEQFF. The CDR3 DNA sequence: TGTGCCAGTAGTATCGGCTCACGCCCGAATGAGCAGTTCTTC. V usage is TRBV19 and J usage is TRBJ2-1; D remains ambiguous. Germline assignment: CDR1 LNHDA and CDR2 SQIVND (reference sequence). V was shortened by 3 bases and J by 7 bases, with 13 bases between the two germline ends. The CDR3 has 14 amino acids.

This rearrangement joins TRBV6-1 to TRBJ1-1; a possible D gene is TRBD1 (6 bases). This CDR3 is built from 14 residues. The V and J ends lost 6 bases and 11 bases respectively, with 22 bases between them. Germline CDR1 is MNHNS and CDR2 is SASEGT. The CDR3 is CASSQGPRTPGAFF. The CDR3 nucleotides read TGTGCCAGCAGCCAGGGGCCTCGGACCCCCGGCGCTTTCTTT.

The chain uses TRBV7-9 and TRBJ1-2; D is unresolved. Per germline, CDR1 SEHNR and CDR2 FQNEAQ (reference sequence). The CDR3 extends over 13 amino acids. Trimming shortened V by 4 bases and J by 4 bases, and 10 bases separated the two germline ends. Here the CDR3 reads CASSSGRVYGYTF. The CDR3 nucleotides are TGTGCCAGCAGCTCGGGGAGGGTCTATGGCTACACCTTC. The complete variable domain, with remaining parts taken from reference TRBV7-9 and TRBJ1-2, reads DTGVSQNPRHKITKRGQNVTFRCDPISEHNRLYWYRQTLGQGPEFLTYFQNEAQLEKSRLLSDRFSAERPKGSFSTLEIQRTEQGDSAMYLCASSSGRVYGYTFGSGTRLTVV.

This clone was counted a single time. The chain carries TRBV7-8 and TRBJ2-7; possibly TRBD2 for D (5 bases). This CDR3 contains 14 residues. Trimming pared 2 bases from V and 0 bases from J, leaving 8 bases between. Germline V gene sequence: CDR1 SGHVS, CDR2 FQNEAQ. The CDR3 here is CASSLFGSSYEQYF. The CDR3 DNA is TGTGCCAGCAGCTTATTTGGGAGCTCCTACGAGCAGTACTTC.

This chain uses TRBV27 with TRBJ2-1, with D hard to call. CDR1 is MNHEY and CDR2 is SMNVEV in the germline V gene (reference sequence). CDR3 length: 16 amino acids. V shed 3 bases and J shed 4 bases, with 16 bases lying between them. CDR3 region: CASSLGLASDYNEQFF. The CDR3 DNA is TGTGCCAGCAGTTTGGGTTTGGCATCTGATTACAATGAGCAGTTCTTC.

This clone has a single count. CDR3 loop: CASTIAGEEEQFF. In DNA, the CDR3 is TGTGCCAGCACTATAGCGGGAGAGGAGGAGCAGTTCTTC. This sequence joins TRBV28 and TRBJ2-1; TRBD2 matches 9 bases. The ends lost 7 bases at V and 10 bases at J; junction bases unmatched: 8. The CDR3 contains 13 residues. Germline lookup yields CDR1 MDHEN and CDR2 SYDVKM.

Points on this clone: The sample holds other DNA sequences that translate to the same CDR3. The J gene is TRBJ1-1, the V gene TRBV9, with D maybe TRBD1 (5 bases). Trimming cost V 5 bases and J 5 bases, with 10 bases left between them. This CDR3 is built from 12 residues. CDR1 SGDLS and CDR2 YYNGEE come from the germline V gene. CDR3 DNA sequence: TGTGCCAGCAGTTCGGGGGTAACTGAAGCTTTCTTT. Its translation: CASSSGVTEAFF.

This clone was found once. The chain carries TRBV6-1 and TRBJ2-6; D is unresolved. Trimming left V 2 bases short and J 4 bases short, with 12 bases between. CDR3 size: 16 residues. CDR1 MNHNS and CDR2 SASEGT come from the germline V gene. The CDR3, as DNA: TGTGCCAGCAGTGAAAGTGCTGGGTACGGGGCCAACGTCCTGACTTTC. Encoded protein: CASSESAGYGANVLTF.

V usage is TRBV5-1 and J usage is TRBJ2-7; D gene uncertain. Germline V gene data show CDR1 as SGHRS and CDR2 as YFSETQ. With 2 bases removed from V and 6 bases from J, the gap between germline ends came to 9 bases. This CDR3 has 12 amino acids. The chain's CDR3 is CASSFNPLEQYF. CDR3 in DNA: TGCGCCAGCAGCTTTAATCCACTCGAGCAGTACTTC. Supplemented by reference TRBV5-1 and TRBJ2-7, the full variable domain reads KAGVTQTPRYLIKTRGQQVTLSCSPISGHRSVSWYQQTPGQGLQFLFEYFSETQRNKGNFPGRFSGRQFSNSRSEMNVSTLELGDSALYLCASSFNPLEQYFGPGTRLTVT.

The chain links TRBV28 to TRBJ1-1; D perhaps matches TRBD1 (5 bases). The CDR3 runs to 13 residues. Trimming removed 1 base from V and 5 bases from J, with 8 bases in between. Looked up from germline, CDR1 is MDHEN and CDR2 is SYDVKM. The CDR3 spells CASSLSGWTEAFF. Written as DNA, the CDR3 is TGTGCCAGCAGTTTATCAGGGTGGACTGAAGCTTTCTTT.

This chain links TRBV29-1 with TRBJ2-1, with 9 bases matching TRBD1. The trim removed 7 bases at V and 9 bases at J, leaving 7 bases unmatched. The CDR3 spans 12 residues. CDR1 and CDR2 from the germline V gene are SQVTM and ANQGSEA. CDR3 bases: TGCAGCGCCCTGGGGACAGGGAGTGAGCAGTTCTTC. It encodes CSALGTGSEQFF.

The genes are TRBV7-8 and TRBJ2-3; D call uncertain. CDR1 is SGHVS, CDR2 FQNEAQ, per germline. The CDR3 is made up of 13 amino acids. Trimming took 2 bases from V and 6 from J, leaving 9 bases between them. The CDR3 nucleotides are TGTGCCAGCAGCTTAAAACGATCCGATACGCAGTATTTT. This encodes CASSLKRSDTQYF. Supplemented by reference TRBV7-8 and TRBJ2-3, the full variable domain reads GAGVSQSPRYKVAKRGQDVALRCDPISGHVSLFWYQQALGQGPEFLTYFQNEAQLDKSGLPSDRFFAERPEGSVSTLKIQRTQQEDSAVYLCASSLKRSDTQYFGPGTRLTVL.

The chain employs TRBV5-1 and TRBJ2-2; D remains unclear. CDR1 is SGHRS and CDR2 is YFSETQ in the germline V gene. Trimming pared 1 base from V and 0 bases from J, leaving 10 bases between. This CDR3 has 16 amino acids. The CDR3 region has the DNA TGCGCCAGCAGCTTGACGAGGTACTCGAACACCGGGGAGCTGTTTTTT. It yields the protein CASSLTRYSNTGELFF.

The rearrangement links TRBV7-6 to TRBJ2-1; 13 positions agree with TRBD2. CDR3 size: 17 residues. Trimming removed 5 bases from V and 2 bases from J; junction bases left unmatched: 6. Germline CDR1 is SGHVS and CDR2 is FNYEAQ. CDR3: CASSPLAGGPPYNEQFF. The CDR3 DNA reads as TGTGCCAGCAGCCCACTAGCGGGAGGGCCCCCCTACAATGAGCAGTTCTTC.

The rearrangement uses TRBV30 and TRBJ1-6, with D perhaps TRBD1 (5 bases). This CDR3 is built from 14 residues. Trimming stripped 3 bases from V and 2 bases from J, with 8 bases between. Germline V lookup: CDR1 GTSNPN, CDR2 SVGIG (reference sequence). CDR3 residues: CAWRAGPYNSPLHF. The CDR3 nucleotides read TGTGCCTGGAGGGCAGGGCCCTATAATTCACCCCTCCACTTT.

This clone was observed once. V is TRBV4-1 and J is TRBJ2-3, with TRBD2 as a possible D gene (5 bases). The CDR3 spans 15 residues. CDR1 is MGHRA and CDR2 is YSYEKL in the germline V gene. The germline V and J ends were trimmed by 0 bases and 3 bases, with 10 bases remaining between them. This CDR3 is CASSQEWRATDTQYF. The CDR3 bases are TGCGCCAGCAGCCAAGAATGGCGGGCTACAGATACGCAGTATTTT.

With regard to this clone: At the DNA level, this CDR3 is encoded by other sequences in the same sample as well. The chain combines TRBV9 with TRBJ2-1, with a possible D match to TRBD2 (5 bases). V lost 0 bases, J lost 8 bases, and 9 bases lay in between. Looked up from germline, CDR1 is SGDLS and CDR2 is YYNGEE. The CDR3 contains 13 residues. This CDR3 is CASSVGRADEQFF. The CDR3 nucleotides are TGTGCCAGCAGCGTAGGGCGGGCCGATGAGCAGTTCTTC.

This clone came up once. J is TRBJ2-1 and V is TRBV7-9; the D gene is possibly TRBD2 (5 bases). The CDR3 sequence is 15 residues long. The V and J ends lost 0 bases and 9 bases respectively, with 15 bases between them. The germline CDR1 and CDR2 sequences are SEHNR and FQNEAQ (reference sequence). The CDR3 DNA sequence: TGTGCCAGCAGCTTAGCGGGAGAGGTTTTGGTTGAGCAGTTCTTC. Protein: CASSLAGEVLVEQFF.

This clone was found a few times. V is TRBV10-1 and J is TRBJ1-1; D unclear. Per germline, CDR1 WNHNN and CDR2 SYGVQD (reference sequence). The length of the CDR3 is 11 residues. V lost 4 bases to trimming and J lost 7 bases, with 7 bases between them. The chain's CDR3 is CASSGPYEAFF. CDR3 DNA sequence: TGCGCCAGCAGTGGTCCGTATGAAGCTTTCTTT.

V gene TRBV7-9 combines with J gene TRBJ2-3, with 7 positions matching TRBD1. The CDR3 runs 15 residues. Germline trimming cut 5 bases from V and 5 bases from J; bases unmatched to any gene: 10. Germline V CDR1 and CDR2: SEHNR, FQNEAQ (reference sequence). CDR3 DNA sequence: TGTGCCAGCAGCAACACAGGGGCTGAAAAAGATACGCAGTATTTT. As protein: CASSNTGAEKDTQYF. Complete variable domain (other parts from reference TRBV7-9 and TRBJ2-3): DTGVSQNPRHKITKRGQNVTFRCDPISEHNRLYWYRQTLGQGPEFLTYFQNEAQLEKSRLLSDRFSAERPKGSFSTLEIQRTEQGDSAMYLCASSNTGAEKDTQYFGPGTRLTVL.

The chain is built from TRBV19 and TRBJ2-7; D perhaps matches TRBD2 (5 bases). Trimming pared 6 bases from V and 3 bases from J, leaving 15 bases between. The germline CDR1 and CDR2 sequences are LNHDA and SQIVND (reference sequence). CDR3 length: 14 residues. The chain's CDR3 is CASSPQDGGYEQYF. The DNA of the CDR3 is TGTGCCAGTAGCCCTCAGGACGGAGGCTACGAGCAGTACTTC. Supplemented by reference TRBV19 and TRBJ2-7, the full variable domain reads DGGITQSPKYLFRKEGQNVTLSCEQNLNHDAMYWYRQDPGQGLRLIYYSQIVNDFQKGDIAEGYSVSREKKESFPLTVTSAQKNPTAFYLCASSPQDGGYEQYFGPGTRLTVT.

V gene TRBV27 combines with J gene TRBJ2-1; 10 bases align to TRBD2. J lost 7 bases, V lost 5 bases, and 11 bases had no gene match. Germline assignment: CDR1 MNHEY and CDR2 SMNVEV (reference sequence). This CDR3 spans 16 amino acids. DNA for the CDR3: TGTGCCAGCAGTGTCCTTTTAGCGGGAGGCTCGAATGAGCAGTTCTTC. It specifies CASSVLLAGGSNEQFF.

The chain uses TRBV11-2 and TRBJ2-7; D gene uncertain. The germline gives CDR1 SGHAT, CDR2 FQNNGV. V lost 6 bases, J lost 1 base, and 7 bases lay in between. This CDR3 is 12 amino acids long. CDR3 DNA sequence: TGTGCCAGCAGGACCCTTTCCTACGAGCAGTACTTC. Residues: CASRTLSYEQYF.

This clone has only one observation. V usage is TRBV9 and J usage is TRBJ1-1; 7 nucleotides line up with TRBD1. J gave up 6 bases and V 4 bases, and 15 bases lay outside the gene matches. Germline V CDR1 and CDR2: SGDLS, YYNGEE. The CDR3 runs to 16 residues. CDR3 bases: TGTGCCAGCAGCCCCGAAGGACAGGAAAGGGCCCCTGAAGCTTTCTTT. Protein: CASSPEGQERAPEAFF.